The 18 T cell receptor beta chains in this list originate from one sample, sequenced in a study of blood T cell repertoires in COVID-19 (dated by TCRdb to about 2020). The method behind the library was the immunoSEQ multiplex PCR assay. Entries here come from immuneACCESS through TCRdb and include only in-frame sequences with V and J called. Some clones fail to appear in such tables; in the studies checked, an unresolved V gene covers under half of the shortfall, and the cause of the remainder is unknown. This sample lists approximately 190,000 clones; around nine tenths were detected once. Clones ranked in the top ten supply approximately 5.6% of the sample. Sequenced sample: peripheral blood. These receptors all come from a woman in her 40s who had recovered from COVID-19.

This chain uses TRBV24-1 with TRBJ1-2; 10 nucleotides agree with TRBD1. This CDR3 comprises 15 residues. Germline V lookup: CDR1 KGHDR, CDR2 SFDVKD. Trimming at V came to 3 bases and at J to 7 bases, leaving 7 bases not matched to a gene. Written as DNA, the CDR3 is TGTGCCACCAGTGATGCTCGACAGGGGGCGATTGGCTACACCTTC. It yields the protein CATSDARQGAIGYTF.

This chain connects TRBV7-2 to TRBJ2-7; 11 bases fit TRBD2. This CDR3 comprises 17 residues. Unmatched junction bases numbered 5, after V lost 0 bases and J lost 1 base. Germline V gene data show CDR1 as SGHTA and CDR2 as FQGNSA. CDR3 residues: CASSLAASGRPSYEQYF. The CDR3 DNA sequence: TGTGCCAGCAGCTTAGCAGCTAGCGGGAGGCCGTCCTACGAGCAGTACTTC.

This chain uses TRBV7-2 with TRBJ1-5, with D tentatively TRBD1 (6 bases). Germline V gene lookup returns CDR1 SGHTA and CDR2 FQGNSA. The V and J ends lost 5 bases and 0 bases respectively, with 17 bases between them. The CDR3 loop spans 17 amino acids. Here the CDR3 reads CASSLQGITYSNQPQHF. The CDR3 DNA reads TGTGCCAGCAGCCTGCAGGGGATAACTTATAGCAATCAGCCCCAGCATTTT.

This clone came up once. The V and J genes are TRBV3-1 (or the pseudogene TRBV3-2) and TRBJ2-4, with no clear D. Germline V gene sequence: CDR1 LGHDT, CDR2 YNNKEL (reference sequence). This CDR3 spans 14 amino acids. Trimming shortened V by 3 bases and J by 3 bases, and 9 bases separated the two germline ends. DNA of the CDR3: TGTGCCAGCAGCCACAACTCCGGCAAAAACATTCAGTACTTC. Encoded protein: CASSHNSGKNIQYF.

The V gene is TRBV30, the J gene TRBJ1-2, with TRBD1 matching over 7 bases. The CDR3 extends over 14 amino acids. The trim removed 4 bases at V and 2 bases at J, leaving 7 bases unmatched. Germline-derived CDR1 and CDR2 are GTSNPN and SVGIG (reference sequence). The DNA for the CDR3 is TGTGCCTGGATGTTCGGACAGGAAAACTATGGCTACACCTTC. The encoded protein is CAWMFGQENYGYTF.

The gene calls are TRBV7-9 and TRBJ2-1; TRBD1 matches 7 bases. The V segment lost 5 bases and the J segment 8 bases; nucleotides outside the gene matches: 9. The CDR3 length is 14 residues. Germline-derived CDR1 and CDR2 are SEHNR and FQNEAQ (reference sequence). For the CDR3, the DNA is TGTGCCAGCAGCATGGGGACAGCAGGCCATGAGCAGTTCTTC. This codes for CASSMGTAGHEQFF.

This chain joins TRBV28 and TRBJ1-5, with a possible D match to TRBD1 (5 bases). Trimming pared 10 bases from V and 1 base from J, leaving 17 bases between. The germline CDR1 and CDR2 sequences are MDHEN and SYDVKM. The length of the CDR3 is 15 residues. The CDR3 here is CATTLGGVSNQPQHF. CDR3 DNA sequence: TGTGCCACCACTTTGGGAGGGGTGAGCAATCAGCCCCAGCATTTT.

The sample holds a few counts of this clone. This chain links TRBV3-1 (or the pseudogene TRBV3-2) with TRBJ1-1, with TRBD1 identical over 8 bases. Germline V gene sequence: CDR1 LGHDT, CDR2 YNNKEL (reference sequence). The CDR3 runs to 14 residues. Trimming at V came to 3 bases and at J to 4 bases, leaving 4 bases not matched to a gene. The DNA of the CDR3 is TGTGCCAGCAGCCAGTCAGGGGGCGGCACTGAAGCTTTCTTT. Amino acid sequence: CASSQSGGGTEAFF.

The rearrangement uses TRBV6-5 and TRBJ2-7, with 7 positions matching TRBD1. The V segment lost 5 bases and the J segment 2 bases; nucleotides outside the gene matches: 6. The CDR3 loop spans 14 amino acids. CDR1 MNHEY and CDR2 SVGAGI come from the germline V gene. For the CDR3, the DNA is TGTGCCAGCAGTAACAGGGGTCTGACCTACGAGCAGTACTTC. This encodes CASSNRGLTYEQYF.

The CDR3 coding sequence is TGTGCCAGCAGCTTAGATGTTCTGAATCGCGGGCAGTACTTC. Its protein product is CASSLDVLNRGQYF. The chain has TRBV7-9 and TRBJ2-7; D call uncertain. The germline V gene encodes CDR1 SEHNR and CDR2 FQNEAQ (reference sequence). This CDR3 region has 14 residues. Trimming took off 1 base at V and 9 bases at J, with 16 bases between the two ends.

The chain is built from TRBV9 and TRBJ1-2, with D perhaps TRBD1 (6 bases). This CDR3 region has 14 residues. V was cut by 4 bases and J by 8 bases, with 18 bases left in between. Germline CDR1 and CDR2: SGDLS and YYNGEE. CDR3 DNA sequence: TGTGCCAGCAGCCCTGCCCCGGGACACTTCGGCTACACCTTC. Its protein is CASSPAPGHFGYTF.

The rearrangement uses TRBV6-5 and TRBJ2-7; unclear D gene. The CDR3 contains 11 residues. CDR1 and CDR2 from the germline V gene are MNHEY and SVGAGI. Trimming took 7 bases from V and 4 from J, leaving 8 bases between them. CDR3 protein: CASNHKYEQYF. The CDR3 nucleotides read TGTGCCAGCAACCACAAGTACGAGCAGTACTTC.

The chain couples TRBV7-3 to TRBJ2-2; 7 bases line up with TRBD2. V gave up 5 bases and J gave up 6 bases; unmatched junction bases: 3. Germline V gene data show CDR1 as SGHTA and CDR2 as FQGTGA. The CDR3 loop spans 13 amino acids. Here the CDR3 DNA reads TGTGCCAGCAGCCGGGGGGTGCCCGGGGAGCTGTTTTTT. Translating it yields CASSRGVPGELFF.

This rearrangement joins TRBV5-1 to TRBJ2-7; 8 positions agree with TRBD2. The germline CDR1 and CDR2 sequences are SGHRS and YFSETQ. J lost 5 bases, V lost 4 bases, and 8 bases had no gene match. The CDR3 is 14 residues long. The CDR3 coding sequence is TGCGCCAGCAGCCCGGGGGGGAGTACGGACGAGCAGTACTTC. It encodes CASSPGGSTDEQYF.

The chain couples TRBV29-1 to TRBJ1-1; possible D gene TRBD1, 6 bases. The length of the CDR3 is 14 residues. CDR1 is SQVTM and CDR2 is ANQGSEA in the germline V gene. With 6 bases removed from V and 4 bases from J, the gap between germline ends came to 18 bases. CDR3: CSVVGGEVVTEAFF. The CDR3 DNA sequence: TGCAGCGTGGTAGGGGGGGAGGTGGTCACTGAAGCTTTCTTT.

This clone was seen a single time. The rearrangement joins TRBV3-1 (or the pseudogene TRBV3-2) to TRBJ1-1; TRBD1 agrees at 7 bases. Germline CDR1 and CDR2: LGHDT and YNNKEL (reference sequence). V lost 4 bases, J lost 5 bases, and 4 bases stayed unmatched. The CDR3 runs to 13 residues. For the CDR3, the DNA is TGTGCCAGCAGCCCGACAGGGACGACTGAAGCTTTCTTT. It encodes CASSPTGTTEAFF.

The table lists this clone with a few counts. The chain couples TRBV18 to TRBJ1-2, with a tentative D call TRBD1 (6 bases). The length of the CDR3 is 15 residues. CDR1 KGHSH and CDR2 LQKENI come from the germline V gene. The ends were cut back, 3 bases at V and 1 base at J, with 12 bases in the middle. The chain's CDR3 is CASSPTQDSNYGYTF. In nucleotides, the CDR3 is TGTGCCAGCTCACCGACACAGGACAGTAACTATGGCTACACCTTC.

The rearrangement links TRBV5-1 to TRBJ1-1; tentatively, D is TRBD1 (6 bases). With 4 bases removed from V and 5 bases from J, the gap between germline ends came to 15 bases. This CDR3 has 14 amino acids. The germline CDR1 and CDR2 sequences are SGHRS and YFSETQ. The CDR3 here is CASSPPRGRTEAFF. CDR3 in DNA: TGCGCCAGCAGCCCACCCAGGGGTCGGACTGAAGCTTTCTTT. The variable domain in full, with the rest retrieved from reference TRBV5-1 and TRBJ1-1, is KAGVTQTPRYLIKTRGQQVTLSCSPISGHRSVSWYQQTPGQGLQFLFEYFSETQRNKGNFPGRFSGRQFSNSRSEMNVSTLELGDSALYLCASSPPRGRTEAFFGQGTRLTVV.